This T cell receptor (beta chain) appears in the sequencing data of a study of blood T cell repertoires in COVID-19. Study summary: Researchers got acute and convalescent COVID-19 samples from the United States, Italy and Spain. PBMCs, B-cell-depleted T cells, or T cells provided the cDNA or gDNA that made up the material.

V lost 6 bases and J lost 2; bases outside the gene matches: 12. The CDR3 is 17 amino acids. Germline assignment: CDR1 MGHDK and CDR2 SYGVNS. Original processing notes: Estimates of nucleated cell counts were drawn from the amplification of reference gene primers. The assay was immunoSEQ multiplex PCR, and TCRdb's table has in-frame clones only and misses some. The V and J calls and clone size come from that table; D and trimming were worked out from the DNA. The sample shows some 380,000 clones, about 90% of them seen only once. This chain links TRBV25-1 with TRBJ2-2; TRBD2 matches at 7 bases. The receptor was isolated from a young man with active or convalescent COVID-19. Sequencing used peripheral blood. For the CDR3, the DNA is TGTGCCAGCAGCGGAGGGTGGGGCGGGAGAAACACCGGGGAGCTGTTTTTT. Amino acid sequence: CASSGGWGGRNTGELFF.